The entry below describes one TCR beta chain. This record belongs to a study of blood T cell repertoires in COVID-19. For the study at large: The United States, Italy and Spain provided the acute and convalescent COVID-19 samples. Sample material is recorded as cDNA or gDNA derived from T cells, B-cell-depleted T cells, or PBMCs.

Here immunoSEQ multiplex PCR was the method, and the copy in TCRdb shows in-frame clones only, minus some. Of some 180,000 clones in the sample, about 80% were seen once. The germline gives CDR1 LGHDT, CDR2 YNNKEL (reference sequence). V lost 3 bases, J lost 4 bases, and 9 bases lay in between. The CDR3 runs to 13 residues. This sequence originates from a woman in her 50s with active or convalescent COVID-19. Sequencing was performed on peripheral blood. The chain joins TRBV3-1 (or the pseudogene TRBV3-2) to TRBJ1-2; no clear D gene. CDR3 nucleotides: TGTGCCAGCAGCCACGGGGAACGCTATGGCTACACCTTC. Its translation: CASSHGERYGYTF.